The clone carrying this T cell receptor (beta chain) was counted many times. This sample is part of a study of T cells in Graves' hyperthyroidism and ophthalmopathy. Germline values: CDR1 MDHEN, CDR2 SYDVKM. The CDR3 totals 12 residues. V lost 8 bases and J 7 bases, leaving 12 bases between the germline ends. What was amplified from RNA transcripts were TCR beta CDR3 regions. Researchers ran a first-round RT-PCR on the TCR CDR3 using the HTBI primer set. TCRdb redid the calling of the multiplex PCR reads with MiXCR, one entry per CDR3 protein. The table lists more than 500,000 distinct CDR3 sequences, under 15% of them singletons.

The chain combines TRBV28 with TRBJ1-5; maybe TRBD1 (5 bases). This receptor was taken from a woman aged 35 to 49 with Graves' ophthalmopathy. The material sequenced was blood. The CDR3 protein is CASAGTNQPQHF. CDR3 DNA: TGTGCCAGCGCGGGGACTAACCAGCCCCAGCATTTT.